The source of this TCR beta chain is a study of CD8+ T cells in alopecia areata. Study-wide results and limits: When scalp samples are sequenced, resident alphabeta T cells of normal skin are also captured.

CDR1 is NSHNY, CDR2 SYGAGN, per germline. This CDR3 spans 15 amino acids. The J segment lost 1 base and the V segment lost 5 bases, leaving 3 bases of the junction unmatched. Following RNA extraction, reverse transcription yielded cDNA that acted as the sequencing template. Profiled with immunoSEQ multiplex PCR; TCRdb holds only in-frame clones, not every one. Singletons are absent from the sample, which has about 1,700 clones. This clone was counted many times. What it binds is not known. Mouse gene names and germline throughout. The CDR3 end is not reached by the read, which stops 4 residues before it; the germline J gene fills it in.

The sequenced material came from skin. The source of this sequence is a C3H/HeJ mouse with alopecia areata. Strain haplotype at MHC: H2-k. V and J are TRBV13-1 and TRBJ2-3, with 11 bases aligning to TRBD2. Incomplete CDR3 DNA: TGTGCCAGCAGGAGGGACTGGGGGCGTGCAGAA. Its translation is CASRRDWGRAE. In full, the CDR3 is CASRRDWGRAETLYF.